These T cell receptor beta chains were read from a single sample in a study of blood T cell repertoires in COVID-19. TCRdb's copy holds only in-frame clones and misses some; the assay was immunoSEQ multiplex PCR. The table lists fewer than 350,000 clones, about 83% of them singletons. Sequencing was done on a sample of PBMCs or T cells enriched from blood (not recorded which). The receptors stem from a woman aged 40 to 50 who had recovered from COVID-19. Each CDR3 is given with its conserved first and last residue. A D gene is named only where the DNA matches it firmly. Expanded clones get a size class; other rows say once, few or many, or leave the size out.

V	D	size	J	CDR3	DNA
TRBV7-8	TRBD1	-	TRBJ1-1	CASSQGQANTEAFF	TGTGCCAGCAGCCAGGGACAGGCGAACACTGAAGCTTTCTTT
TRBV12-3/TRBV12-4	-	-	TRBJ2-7	CASSFSGYEQYF	TGTGCCAGCAGTTTCAGCGGATACGAGCAGTACTTC
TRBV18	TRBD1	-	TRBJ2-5	CASSRQGASQETQYF	TGTGCCAGCTCACGACAGGGGGCTAGCCAAGAGACCCAGTACTTC
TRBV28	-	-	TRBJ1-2	CASSPGRRYGYTF	TGTGCCAGCAGCCCCGGGAGACGCTATGGCTACACCTTC
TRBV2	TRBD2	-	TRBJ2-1	CASSINPGLAGLEQFF	TGTGCCAGCAGTATAAACCCGGGACTAGCGGGCCTTGAGCAGTTCTTC
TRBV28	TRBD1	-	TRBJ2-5	CASGTSRQGSETQYF	TGTGCCAGCGGGACCTCCCGACAGGGTTCGGAGACCCAGTACTTC
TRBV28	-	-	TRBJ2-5	CASLTASQGTQYF	TGTGCCAGCTTGACAGCCTCTCAGGGGACCCAGTACTTC
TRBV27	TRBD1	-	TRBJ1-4	CASSSLSSRDREKLFF	TGTGCCAGCAGTTCCCTCTCGTCCCGGGACAGAGAAAAACTGTTTTTT
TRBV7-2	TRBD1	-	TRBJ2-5	CASSLDRGWETQYF	TGTGCCAGCAGCCTGGACAGGGGATGGGAGACCCAGTACTTC
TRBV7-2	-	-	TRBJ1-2	CASIKIGSRDGYTF	TGTGCCAGCATCAAGATAGGGAGCCGGGATGGCTACACCTTC
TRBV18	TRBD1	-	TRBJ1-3	CASSRGDSFRGNTIYF	TGTGCCAGCTCCCGAGGGGACAGTTTCCGTGGAAACACCATATATTTT
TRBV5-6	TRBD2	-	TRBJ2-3	CASSPLGLAGEDTQYF	TGTGCCAGCAGCCCCCTGGGACTAGCGGGAGAAGATACGCAGTATTTT
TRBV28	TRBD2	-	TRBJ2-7	CASSLLAGAEQYF	TGTGCCAGCAGTTTACTAGCGGGAGCCGAGCAGTACTTC
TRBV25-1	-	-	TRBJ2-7	CASSEGAWDEQYF	TGTGCCAGCAGTGAGGGGGCGTGGGACGAGCAGTACTTC
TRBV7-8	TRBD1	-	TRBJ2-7	CASSLPSTGQPTSSYEQYF	TGTGCCAGCAGCTTGCCCAGTACGGGACAGCCAACCTCTTCCTACGAGCAGTACTTC
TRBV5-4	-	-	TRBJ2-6	CASSLEPSGANVLTF	TGTGCCAGCAGCTTGGAGCCGTCTGGGGCCAACGTCCTGACTTTC
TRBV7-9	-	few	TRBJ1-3	CASSLAGEFGNTIYF	TGTGCCAGCAGCTTAGCAGGGGAATTCGGAAACACCATATATTTT
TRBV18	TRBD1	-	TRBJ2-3	CASSPLGQGARSTDTQYF	TGTGCCAGCTCACCTCTGGGACAGGGGGCGCGAAGCACAGATACGCAGTATTTT
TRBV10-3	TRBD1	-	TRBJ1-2	CAIGQGGSYGYTF	TGTGCCATCGGACAGGGGGGTAGCTATGGCTACACCTTC